These 17 T cell receptor beta chains came from one sample sequenced in a study of T-cell reconstitution after alpha-beta-depleted transplantation in children. Unique molecular identifiers were incorporated during preparation of the TCRbeta library. TCRdb recomputed calls from the PCR reads with MiXCR, one row per CDR3 protein. The repertoire holds some 500,000 distinct CDR3 sequences, with over 25% as singletons. Source: PBMCs from the stem cell graft donor, taken from the stem cell graft. The receptors shown here come from a human donor who donated a stem cell graft to a child with aplastic anemia.

This chain uses TRBV5-4 with TRBJ2-1, with D perhaps matching TRBD1 or TRBD2 (6 bases each). CDR3 length equals 15 residues. With 4 bases removed from V and 8 bases from J, the gap between germline ends came to 19 bases. The germline gives CDR1 SGHNT, CDR2 YYREEE (reference sequence). CDR3 region: CASSRGGARGDEQFF. The CDR3 region has the DNA TGTGCCAGCAGCCGTGGGGGCGCAAGGGGGGATGAGCAGTTCTTC.

The chain employs TRBV7-2 and TRBJ2-1; D remains unclear. Germline loops: CDR1 SGHTA, CDR2 FQGNSA. Trimming took off 1 base at V and 2 bases at J, with 9 bases between the two ends. The CDR3 sequence is 15 residues long. CDR3 protein: CASSLGSPTYNEQFF. The CDR3 nucleotides are TGTGCCAGCAGCTTAGGTAGCCCCACCTACAATGAGCAGTTCTTC. Looking up the rest from reference TRBV7-2 and TRBJ2-1 gives the full variable domain: GAGVSQSPSNKVTEKGKDVELRCDPISGHTALYWYRQSLGQGLEFLIYFQGNSAPDKSGLPSDRFSAERTGGSVSTLTIQRTQQEDSAVYLCASSLGSPTYNEQFFGPGTRLTVL.

This clonotype has only a few counts. The chain links TRBV9 to TRBJ2-1; 7 bases fit TRBD2. V was pared by 0 bases and J by 6 bases, with 9 bases of the junction left unmatched. Germline V lookup: CDR1 SGDLS, CDR2 YYNGEE. This CDR3 has 16 amino acids. This chain's CDR3 is CASSVGSRTRFNEQFF. CDR3 in DNA: TGTGCCAGCAGCGTAGGCTCCAGGACTAGGTTCAATGAGCAGTTCTTC.

V gene TRBV4-2 combines with J gene TRBJ2-7, with 8 bases matching TRBD2. Trimming took 0 bases from V and 5 from J; bases not matched to a gene: 15. CDR3 length: 18 residues. Germline V gene sequence: CDR1 LGHNA, CDR2 YNFKEQ. The CDR3 DNA is TGTGCCAGCAGCCAAGAGGTCGGGAGGGCAGGAGGGAGCCACGAGCAGTACTTC. As protein: CASSQEVGRAGGSHEQYF.

This chain links TRBV10-2 with TRBJ1-1; a possible D gene is TRBD1 (6 bases). Germline CDR1 is WSHSY and CDR2 is SAAADI. This CDR3 contains 15 residues. Trimming took 5 bases from V and 4 from J, leaving 17 bases between them. The CDR3 sequence is CASSFSQGQGTEAFF. CDR3 nucleotide sequence: TGCGCCAGCAGTTTCTCCCAGGGGCAGGGCACTGAAGCTTTCTTT.

This clonotype has only a few counts. The rearrangement joins TRBV24-1 to TRBJ2-3; D ambiguous. Germline V gives CDR1 KGHDR, CDR2 SFDVKD. CDR3 length equals 11 residues. Trimming stripped 7 bases from V and 7 bases from J, with 8 bases between. The CDR3: CATSATHTQYF. CDR3 in DNA: TGTGCCACCAGCGCGACACATACGCAGTATTTT.

The chain joins TRBV28 to TRBJ1-1; TRBD1 agrees at 7 bases. CDR1 MDHEN and CDR2 SYDVKM come from the germline V gene. The CDR3 consists of 14 residues. The trim removed 4 bases at V and 5 bases at J, leaving 7 bases unmatched. The CDR3 nucleotides are TGTGCCAGCAGTTACAGGGGAGGAGGAACTGAAGCTTTCTTT. This encodes CASSYRGGGTEAFF. Variable domain in full (rest from reference TRBV28 and TRBJ1-1): DVKVTQSSRYLVKRTGEKVFLECVQDMDHENMFWYRQDPGLGLRLIYFSYDVKMKEKGDIPEGYSVSREKKERFSLILESASTNQTSMYLCASSYRGGGTEAFFGQGTRLTVV.

This chain links TRBV9 with TRBJ1-1; 8 bases match TRBD1. V gave up 4 bases and J gave up 4 bases; unmatched junction bases: 15. The CDR3 contains 17 residues. Germline values: CDR1 SGDLS, CDR2 YYNGEE. The CDR3 DNA follows: TGTGCCAGCAGCAACGGACAGGGACACGCTTCGGGCACTGAAGCTTTCTTT. Protein sequence: CASSNGQGHASGTEAFF.

The chain has TRBV7-2 and TRBJ1-2; weak D call: TRBD1 (5 bases). Germline CDR1 reads SGHTA; CDR2 reads FQGNSA. Trimming removed 4 bases at V and 8 bases at J, with 20 bases between. The CDR3 consists of 15 residues. CDR3 sequence: CASSSVNRSPGGYTF. The CDR3 nucleotides read TGTGCCAGCAGCTCGGTCAACAGGAGCCCGGGGGGCTACACCTTC.

The V gene is TRBV11-3, the J gene TRBJ2-1, with unresolved D. V lost 1 base to trimming and J lost 4 bases, with 11 bases between them. This CDR3 is 15 amino acids long. Germline CDR1 reads SGHNT; CDR2 reads YENEEA. DNA of the CDR3: TGTGCCAGCAGCTTAGGAAAGGCCAATTACAATGAGCAGTTCTTC. Its protein product is CASSLGKANYNEQFF. The full variable domain, its missing parts supplied by reference TRBV11-3 and TRBJ2-1, is EAGVVQSPRYKIIEKKQPVAFWCNPISGHNTLYWYLQNLGQGPELLIRYENEEAVDDSQLPKDRFSAERLKGVDSTLKIQPAELGDSAVYLCASSLGKANYNEQFFGPGTRLTVL.

The gene calls are TRBV12-3 or TRBV12-4 and TRBJ1-5; D is possibly TRBD1 (6 bases). Trimming stripped 5 bases from V and 4 bases from J, with 12 bases between. The CDR3 is made up of 14 amino acids. The CDR3: CASSEQGGNQPQHF. The CDR3 DNA follows: TGTGCCAGCAGTGAACAGGGAGGGAATCAGCCCCAGCATTTT.

J is TRBJ2-1 and V is TRBV4-3; possibly TRBD1 or TRBD2 for D (5 bases each). CDR1 LGHNA and CDR2 YSLEER come from the germline V gene. Trimming removed 0 bases from V and 9 bases from J, with 15 bases in between. The CDR3 loop spans 15 amino acids. CDR3 sequence (DNA): TGCGCCAGCAGCCAAGATCCCCTGGCTGGGGGTGAGCAGTTCTTC. This sequence encodes CASSQDPLAGGEQFF.

The chain recombines TRBV9 with TRBJ1-2; tentatively, D is TRBD1 (5 bases). In germline, CDR1 is SGDLS, CDR2 YYNGEE. The CDR3 totals 14 residues. Trimming removed 5 bases at V and 6 bases at J, with 17 bases between. CDR3 nucleotide sequence: TGTGCCAGCAGGGGGGGAGGGGATCGCGATGGCTACACCTTC. As protein: CASRGGGDRDGYTF. Filled out from reference TRBV9 and TRBJ1-2, the complete variable domain reads DSGVTQTPKHLITATGQRVTLRCSPRSGDLSVYWYQQSLDQGLQFLIQYYNGEERAKGNILERFSAQQFPDLHSELNLSSLELGDSALYFCASRGGGDRDGYTFGSGTRLTVV.

J is TRBJ2-5 and V is TRBV20-1; weak D call: TRBD2 (7 bases). Germline CDR1 DFQATT, CDR2 SNEGSKA (reference sequence). The CDR3 runs to 18 residues. V lost 0 bases to trimming and J lost 1 base, with 21 bases between them. The CDR3 DNA reads TGCAGTGCTAGAGATGAGGGGGAAGCGGGGTACCTCCAAGAGACCCAGTACTTC. This translates into CSARDEGEAGYLQETQYF.

Only a few counts were recorded for this clonotype. The genes are TRBV11-1 and TRBJ1-1; weak D call: TRBD1 (5 bases). The CDR3 has 15 residues. V was cut by 5 bases and J by 1 base, with 14 bases left in between. Germline lookup yields CDR1 SGHAT and CDR2 FQDESV (reference sequence). The CDR3 coding sequence is TGTGCCAGCAGCCCAGCTACAGGCGCGAACACTGAAGCTTTCTTT. This gives the protein CASSPATGANTEAFF.

This clonotype was seen only a few times. The chain links TRBV6-2 or TRBV6-3 to TRBJ2-7, with D tentatively TRBD2 (6 bases). The germline CDR1 and CDR2 sequences are MNHEY and SVGEGT. Trimming removed 2 bases at V and 2 bases at J, with 10 bases between. This CDR3 has 14 residues. DNA of the CDR3: TGTGCCAGCAGTTACGGGGCGGGGCCCTACGAGCAGTACTTC. It specifies CASSYGAGPYEQYF.

The chain combines TRBV25-1 with TRBJ2-5; D gene ambiguous. The V gene's germline CDR1 is MGHDK and CDR2 SYGVNS. The germline V and J ends were trimmed by 8 bases and 3 bases, with 13 bases remaining between them. This CDR3 is built from 13 residues. The CDR3: CASGFWAEETQYF. DNA of the CDR3: TGTGCCAGCGGGTTTTGGGCAGAAGAGACCCAGTACTTC.